A selection of T cell receptor beta chains follows, all from one sample in a study of kidney transplant recipient with SARS-CoV-2 infection. TCRdb used MiXCR to reprocess the reads, holding one entry per CDR3 protein. The table includes 250,000 or so distinct CDR3 sequences, around 28% detected once. Sequences were derived from a blood sample, sampled at baseline and on day 111 from a kidney transplant recipient. All receptors derive from a male patient in his thirties who had COVID-19 and was a kidney transplant recipient. Some of the T cells might come from the graft donor. The CDR3 runs from the conserved cysteine through the conserved F or W. Fields, in order: clone size, J gene, V gene, D gene, CDR3 DNA, CDR3 protein. The D gene is left open where the match is weak. Clone sizes are given selectively: once, few, many, or a class where the clone is expanded.

many,TRBJ1-2,TRBV6-6,TRBD1,TGTGCCAGCAGGACCCGGACAGGGAGAGATGGCTACACCTTC,CASRTRTGRDGYTF
NA,TRBJ2-1,TRBV3-2,NA,TGTGCCAGCAGCCATCGACTTAACAGGAATGAGCAGTTCTTC,CASSHRLNRNEQFF
few,TRBJ1-2,TRBV3-1,NA,TGTGCCAGCAGCGAAATTGCCACCCTTCGAAAGACCTATGGCTACACCTTC,CASSEIATLRKTYGYTF
few,TRBJ2-3,TRBV11-2,TRBD2,TGTGCCAGCAGCTTAGAACTAGCGGGAGGGATTAAGAATACGCAGTATTTT,CASSLELAGGIKNTQYF
few,TRBJ2-3,TRBV11-3,NA,TGTGCCAGCAGCTTAGCAGCGGTATCAGATACGCAGTATTTT,CASSLAAVSDTQYF
NA,TRBJ1-2,TRBV11-1,NA,TGTGCCAACGGCGTGGATATTAAGGCTGGAAAGACCTATGGCTACACCTTC,CANGVDIKAGKTYGYTF
few,TRBJ1-2,TRBV20-1,TRBD1,TGCAGTGCTAGAGTAACGGACAGGGAAGATGGCTACACCTTC,CSARVTDREDGYTF
NA,TRBJ1-2,TRBV6-4,NA,TGTGCCAGCAGTATTGGCTCCTCACACGGAAAGACCTATGGCTACACCTTC,CASSIGSSHGKTYGYTF
few,TRBJ1-2,TRBV11-2,NA,TGTGCCAGCAGCATTTTTTCAACAAGCAGAAAGACCTATGGCTACACCTTC,CASSIFSTSRKTYGYTF
NA,TRBJ2-3,TRBV5-4,TRBD1,TGTGCCAGCGGCGCGGACAGGGCGGTAAATACGCAGTATTTT,CASGADRAVNTQYF
many,TRBJ1-2,TRBV29-1,TRBD1,TGCAGCGCTGACAGGGGAGAGAATGGCTACACCTTC,CSADRGENGYTF
NA,TRBJ2-7,TRBV9,NA,TGTGCCAGCAGCCCTCAGGTAGGAACAACCTACGAGCAGTACTTC,CASSPQVGTTYEQYF
many,TRBJ1-1,TRBV12-3/TRBV12-4,TRBD1,TGTGCCAGCAGCAATAGACAGGGCTGGAACACTGAAGCTTTCTTT,CASSNRQGWNTEAFF
many,TRBJ1-1,TRBV7-9,NA,TGTGCCAGCAGCTTACGGGGGAACACTGAAGCTTTCTTT,CASSLRGNTEAFF
many,TRBJ2-7,TRBV6-5,TRBD1,TGTGCCATCGAACAGGGGGACTGGTCCTACGAGCAGTACTTC,CAIEQGDWSYEQYF
many,TRBJ1-2,TRBV3-1,NA,TGTGCCAGCAGCTGGTTATGCACCCTTCGAAAGACCTATGGCTACACCTTC,CASSWLCTLRKTYGYTF
few,TRBJ2-5,TRBV5-4,NA,TGTGCCAGCAGCTTGGATGGGGAAGAGACCCAGTACTTC,CASSLDGEETQYF
many,TRBJ1-2,TRBV16,NA,TGTGCCAGCAGCCAAGAAGTGGTCGTTAGAAAGACCTATGGCTACACCTTC,CASSQEVVVRKTYGYTF
many,TRBJ1-1,TRBV19,TRBD1,TGTGCCAGTCTCGCCCGGGACAGGGGATACAACACTGAAGCTTTCTTT,CASLARDRGYNTEAFF
many,TRBJ2-1,TRBV19,NA,TGTGCCAGTACGGCCACTCACTACAATGAGCAGTTCTTC,CASTATHYNEQFF
many,TRBJ1-4,TRBV19,NA,TGTGCCAGTAGTATCGGCAGGCCGGCCCAAAAACTGTTTTTT,CASSIGRPAQKLFF
many,TRBJ1-2,TRBV12-3/TRBV12-4,TRBD1,TGTGCCAGCAGGACAGGGTTCCATGGCTACACCTTC,CASRTGFHGYTF
many,TRBJ1-1,TRBV3-1,NA,TGTGCCAGCAGCGATGAAAATCCCATTTCAATTCGCACTGAAGCTTTCTTT,CASSDENPISIRTEAFF
many,TRBJ1-2,TRBV12-3/TRBV12-4,NA,TGTGCCAGCAGTTCGAAGAACAGCTTCCGAAAGACCTATGGCTACACCTTC,CASSSKNSFRKTYGYTF
many,TRBJ1-2,TRBV10-3,NA,TGTGCCATCAGTGATTGGGACCCCGAGGGCTACACCTTC,CAISDWDPEGYTF
many,TRBJ2-1,TRBV4-1,NA,TGCGCCAGCAGCCAAGAGGTTTCCGGACCTCTTCTAGGTGAGCAGTTCTTC,CASSQEVSGPLLGEQFF
many,TRBJ2-7,TRBV3-2,NA,TGTGCCAGCAGCCCAGGGGCGGTCCCCTACGAGCAGTACTTC,CASSPGAVPYEQYF
NA,TRBJ2-3,TRBV6-2/TRBV6-3,TRBD2,TGTGCCAGCAGCCGCTCGTGGATTAGCGGGGGCACAGATACGCAGTATTTT,CASSRSWISGGTDTQYF
NA,TRBJ1-2,TRBV12-3/TRBV12-4,NA,TGTGCCAGCAGTCTACGTACCAGCTTCCGAAAGACCTATGGCTACACCTTC,CASSLRTSFRKTYGYTF
many,TRBJ1-2,TRBV12-5,NA,TGTGCTAGTGGTCCACGAGCTTTGCAGGGAAAGACCTATGGCTACACCTTC,CASGPRALQGKTYGYTF
NA,TRBJ1-2,TRBV5-4,NA,TGTGCCAGCATAGACAACGTACCAGGAAAGACCTATGGCTACACCTTC,CASIDNVPGKTYGYTF
many,TRBJ1-2,TRBV24-1,NA,TGTGCCACCAGTATCTCCGGTAGTACCAGAAAGACCTATGGCTACACCTTC,CATSISGSTRKTYGYTF
many,TRBJ1-2,TRBV6-5,NA,TGTGCCAGCAGAGGGGGAGGTTCCCCCTATGGCTACACCTTC,CASRGGGSPYGYTF
many,TRBJ1-2,TRBV6-5,TRBD1,TGTGCCAGCACCCGAACCGGGACAGGGAAGGATGGCTACACCTTC,CASTRTGTGKDGYTF
many,TRBJ2-3,TRBV7-2,NA,TGTGCCAGCAGTTTGCCCCGCACAGATACGCAGTATTTT,CASSLPRTDTQYF
many,TRBJ1-2,TRBV6-2/TRBV6-3,NA,TGTGCCAGCAGTCAGACTGTCTGCATCGGAAAGACCTATGGCTACACCTTC,CASSQTVCIGKTYGYTF
many,TRBJ1-2,TRBV9,NA,TGTGCCAGCAGCGTATCGGGGGGGAACTATGGCTACACCTTC,CASSVSGGNYGYTF
many,TRBJ1-2,TRBV12-2,NA,TGTGCAAGTCGCGGTAGTCTGACTCCACGAAAGACCTATGGCTACACCTTC,CASRGSLTPRKTYGYTF
many,TRBJ1-2,TRBV5-4,NA,TGTGCCAGCGCCAGTTACGTACCAGGAAAGACCTATGGCTACACCTTC,CASASYVPGKTYGYTF
many,TRBJ2-3,TRBV2,NA,TGTGCCAGCAGCGTACGCGTTTCCGACATCCCCACAGATACGCAGTATTTT,CASSVRVSDIPTDTQYF
many,TRBJ2-7,TRBV2,TRBD1,TGTGCCAGCAGGATTAGGGACAGCTCCTACGAGCAGTACTTC,CASRIRDSSYEQYF
many,TRBJ2-2,TRBV9,NA,TGTGCCAGCAGCGTAGAACCGAACACCGGGGAGCTGTTTTTT,CASSVEPNTGELFF
many,TRBJ1-2,TRBV7-8,NA,TGTGCCAGCAGCGGGTCTTCGTTTACCCGAAAGACCTATGGCTACACCTTC,CASSGSSFTRKTYGYTF
many,TRBJ1-2,TRBV3-1,NA,TGTGCCAGCAGCCGATCAGTCACCCTTCGAAAGACCTATGGCTACACCTTC,CASSRSVTLRKTYGYTF
many,TRBJ1-6,TRBV12-3/TRBV12-4,NA,TGTGCCAGCAGTTTACAGGGTGGTTCACCCCTCCACTTT,CASSLQGGSPLHF
many,TRBJ1-2,TRBV6-4,NA,TGTGCCAGCAGTGTAAAAGGCTCACACGGAAAGACCTATGGCTACACCTTC,CASSVKGSHGKTYGYTF
many,TRBJ1-2,TRBV7-6,NA,TGTGCCAGCAGCACCCGCAGTGAATCTCGAAAGACCTATGGCTACACCTTC,CASSTRSESRKTYGYTF
many,TRBJ1-3,TRBV10-1,TRBD1,TGCGCAAGATGGGGACAGGGGGTTCCCTCTGGAAACACCATATATTTT,CARWGQGVPSGNTIYF
NA,TRBJ1-4,TRBV4-3,NA,TGCGCCAGCAGTGGGTGGGGTAGGGGGGGGCCCAGGGAAAAACTGTTTTTT,CASSGWGRGGPREKLFF
NA,TRBJ2-3,TRBV5-1,TRBD1,TGCGCCAGCAGCTCGGGACAGTTAAGCACAGATACGCAGTATTTT,CASSSGQLSTDTQYF
NA,TRBJ2-1,TRBV29-1,NA,TGCAGCGTTGAAGATTTGACGAAAGGGTGGAATGAGCAGTTCTTC,CSVEDLTKGWNEQFF
many,TRBJ1-5,TRBV12-3/TRBV12-4,NA,TGTGCCAGCAGTCCGGGGGGGAGACCCCAGCATTTT,CASSPGGRPQHF
NA,TRBJ1-2,TRBV5-4,NA,TGTGCCAGCAGTGCTGTCGTACCAGGAAAGACCTATGGCTACACCTTC,CASSAVVPGKTYGYTF
many,TRBJ1-2,TRBV5-1,NA,TGCGCCAGCAGCTTGGTCCATGAATATGGCTACACCTTC,CASSLVHEYGYTF
many,TRBJ2-1,TRBV6-5,NA,TGTGCCAGCAGTTACACCGACTCACCCTCTTACAATGAGCAGTTCTTC,CASSYTDSPSYNEQFF
many,TRBJ2-3,TRBV6-5,NA,TGTGCCAGCAGAGGGGGGAACTCCCGCACAGATACGCAGTATTTT,CASRGGNSRTDTQYF
few,TRBJ2-3,TRBV27,NA,TGTGCCAGCAGTCTGGGCCTCTACCGCACAGATACGCAGTATTTT,CASSLGLYRTDTQYF
many,TRBJ1-2,TRBV4-3,NA,TGCGCCAGCAGCCGGAATGAAGGACGTCGAAATACCTATGGCTACACCTTC,CASSRNEGRRNTYGYTF
many,TRBJ2-7,TRBV6-6,NA,TGTGCCAGCAGTACAAACCCCTACGAGCAGTACTTC,CASSTNPYEQYF
many,TRBJ1-3,TRBV9,NA,TGTGCCAGCAGCGTAGCCAGCCAAGTCTCTGGAAACACCATATATTTT,CASSVASQVSGNTIYF